The T cell receptor beta chain under discussion was sequenced for a study of somatic mutations in cytotoxic T cells in rheumatoid arthritis. Libraries were prepared by immunoSEQ multiplex PCR; TCRdb keeps only in-frame clonotypes and omits some of them. The sample consists of approximately 7,000 clones, 60% of them appearing once. Germline assignment: CDR1 SGHAT and CDR2 FQNNGV. There are 14 residues in the CDR3. Trimming stripped 4 bases from V and 4 bases from J, with 11 bases between. The sequenced sample consisted of CD8+ T cells sorted from blood. This clonotype originated in a woman aged 40 to 50 in good health. This rearrangement joins TRBV11-2 to TRBJ1-3, with D maybe TRBD1 (5 bases). This CDR3 reads CASSSAGAGNTIYF. In DNA form, the CDR3 reads TGTGCCAGCAGCTCAGCCGGGGCGGGAAACACCATATATTTT.